This passage covers 10 T cell receptor beta chains from one sample sequenced in a study of cytomegalovirus exposure and HLA in healthy donors. PCR employed 60 Vbeta and 13 Jbeta primers. Libraries were prepared by immunoSEQ multiplex PCR; TCRdb keeps only in-frame clonotypes and omits some of them. The table lists about 130,000 clones, around 79% of them singletons. What was sequenced was PBMCs. The receptors come from a man between 40 and 49 years old in good health and CMV-seropositive.

V gene TRBV9 combines with J gene TRBJ2-3, with TRBD2 identical over 11 bases. Trimming removed 1 base from V and 0 bases from J; junction bases left unmatched: 7. The CDR3 extends over 18 amino acids. Germline lookup yields CDR1 SGDLS and CDR2 YYNGEE. The CDR3 loop reads CASSVTTSGVMSTDTQYF. The CDR3 DNA reads TGTGCCAGCAGCGTAACGACTAGCGGGGTGATGAGCACAGATACGCAGTATTTT.

V and J are TRBV19 and TRBJ1-5; D unresolved. CDR3 size: 16 residues. V lost 4 bases, J lost 0 bases, and 13 bases lay in between. Germline V CDR1 and CDR2: LNHDA, SQIVND (reference sequence). The CDR3 DNA follows: TGTGCCAGTAGTACTCCACGGGAGTATAGCAATCAGCCCCAGCATTTT. Translated: CASSTPREYSNQPQHF.

The gene calls are TRBV5-1 and TRBJ2-7; TRBD2 might be the D (6 bases). Trimming took off 2 bases at V and 2 bases at J, with 14 bases between the two ends. This CDR3 comprises 15 residues. CDR1 is SGHRS and CDR2 is YFSETQ in the germline V gene. CDR3 amino acids: CASSFLGQRAYEQYF. CDR3 DNA: TGCGCCAGCAGCTTCCTAGGGCAGCGGGCCTACGAGCAGTACTTC.

The chain links TRBV28 to TRBJ2-3, with 7 bases lining up with TRBD1. In germline, CDR1 is MDHEN, CDR2 SYDVKM. The CDR3 extends over 14 amino acids. The J segment lost 3 bases and the V segment lost 4 bases, leaving 4 bases of the junction unmatched. CDR3 sequence: CASSSRQGTDTQYF. The CDR3 region has the DNA TGTGCCAGCAGTTCCAGACAGGGAACAGATACGCAGTATTTT.

The J gene is TRBJ2-5, the V gene TRBV4-1, with D maybe TRBD1 (7 bases). Germline CDR1 is MGHRA and CDR2 is YSYEKL. There are 16 residues in the CDR3. V was clipped by 3 bases and J by 0 bases, with 14 bases between them. CDR3: CASSHGGDSYQETQYF. The CDR3 coding sequence is TGCGCCAGCAGCCATGGCGGGGACAGCTACCAAGAGACCCAGTACTTC.

The chain carries TRBV5-4 and TRBJ1-2; possible D gene TRBD1, 5 bases. Germline V gives CDR1 SGHNT, CDR2 YYREEE (reference sequence). V lost 2 bases and J 5 bases, leaving 10 bases between the germline ends. This CDR3 is built from 13 residues. The CDR3: CASSFFGTYGYTF. CDR3 bases: TGTGCCAGCAGCTTCTTCGGGACTTATGGCTACACCTTC.

The chain combines TRBV6-1 with TRBJ1-1; possible D gene TRBD1, 6 bases. The CDR3 totals 17 residues. The V gene lost 3 bases and the J gene lost 3 bases, with 20 bases spanning the gap. The germline CDR1 and CDR2 sequences are MNHNS and SASEGT. The CDR3 DNA reads TGTGCCAGCAGTGACACTACAGGGCCCCCCAGCGACACTGAAGCTTTCTTT. Translated: CASSDTTGPPSDTEAFF.

The CDR3 bases are TGTGCCAGTAGAAGTATAGCGGGGGCAGGGGGAAGTTCACCCCTCCACTTT. Translation: CASRSIAGAGGSSPLHF. This chain uses TRBV19 with TRBJ1-6; TRBD1 aligns across 7 bases. CDR1 and CDR2 from the germline V gene are LNHDA and SQIVND (reference sequence). The CDR3 is 17 amino acids. The J segment lost 9 bases and the V segment lost 6 bases, leaving 17 bases of the junction unmatched.

The genes are TRBV28 and TRBJ1-6, with TRBD1 matching over 7 bases. Trimming removed 5 bases from V and 9 bases from J; junction bases left unmatched: 19. This CDR3 spans 18 amino acids. Germline CDR1 MDHEN, CDR2 SYDVKM. The CDR3 protein is CASSPRGGQEGLRSPLHF. DNA of the CDR3: TGTGCCAGCAGTCCGAGGGGCGGACAGGAAGGGTTACGTTCACCCCTCCACTTT.

The chain links TRBV11-2 to TRBJ2-5; 7 nucleotides match TRBD2. The germline CDR1 and CDR2 sequences are SGHAT and FQNNGV. The CDR3 runs 17 residues. V dropped 6 bases and J dropped 1; count of bases not matched to a gene: 14. CDR3 amino acids: CASSPRGARTSQETQYF. DNA for the CDR3: TGTGCCAGCAGTCCCCGCGGGGCCAGGACTAGCCAAGAGACCCAGTACTTC. Full variable domain (missing parts from reference TRBV11-2 and TRBJ2-5): EAGVAQSPRYKIIEKRQSVAFWCNPISGHATLYWYQQILGQGPKLLIQFQNNGVVDDSQLPKDRFSAERLKGVDSTLKIQPAKLEDSAVYLCASSPRGARTSQETQYFGPGTRLLVL.